The sequence of this T cell receptor beta chain was determined in a study of HIV-infected children after antiretroviral therapy interruption. Across the whole study: Weeks 0, 12, interruption end (24 or 48), and about 3 years post-study gave interruption-arm samples. Study results and caveats: Sorted CD45RA+ naive cells might include minor non-naive CD45RA+ cells.

Indicated treatment: PENTA 11 planned treatment interruption arm or continuous ART arm. At least 24 weeks of at least three-drug ART, in children 2 to 15 years. This clonotype has just a few counts. The antigen is undetermined. Trimming shortened V by 6 bases and J by 1 base, and 14 bases separated the two germline ends. Germline CDR1 and CDR2: ENHRY and SYGVKD. The CDR3 has 15 amino acids. Unique molecular identifiers were included in an RNA-based 3' RACE TCR library. TCRdb re-derived calls from the 3' RACE reads in MiXCR, one entry per CDR3 protein. The sample carries about 89,000 distinct CDR3 sequences, roughly 6.7% recorded once.

The source was CD45RA+ CD4+ T cells from PBMCs, pooled from several time points, collected from a donor given antiretroviral therapy, either interrupted or continuous. Documented subset: naive CD4+ CD45RA+ CD45RO- T cells. The chain has TRBV10-3 and TRBJ2-3; maybe TRBD1 (5 bases). This TCR derives from a pool of human donors with HIV. This chain's CDR3 is CAIRTDTHRTDTQYF. As DNA, the CDR3 is TGTGCCATCAGGACAGACACCCATCGCACAGATACGCAGTATTTT.